The 27 T cell receptor beta chains below come from one sample, sequenced in a study of blood T cell repertoires in COVID-19. Profiled with immunoSEQ multiplex PCR; TCRdb holds only in-frame clones, not every one. The sample includes about 250,000 clones, 84% seen only once; the top ten take about 4.4%. The sequencing input was peripheral blood. Receptors were obtained from a man aged 50 or older with active or convalescent COVID-19.

The chain has TRBV5-1 and TRBJ2-5; 7 bases are shared with TRBD1. The germline CDR1 and CDR2 sequences are SGHRS and YFSETQ. V shed 4 bases and J 3 bases; nucleotides not matched to a gene: 6. The CDR3 contains 14 residues. CDR3 loop: CASSIRDSKETQYF. CDR3 sequence (DNA): TGCGCCAGCAGCATCCGGGACAGCAAAGAGACCCAGTACTTC. The full variable domain, in which reference TRBV5-1 and TRBJ2-5 provide the parts outside the CDR3, is KAGVTQTPRYLIKTRGQQVTLSCSPISGHRSVSWYQQTPGQGLQFLFEYFSETQRNKGNFPGRFSGRQFSNSRSEMNVSTLELGDSALYLCASSIRDSKETQYFGPGTRLLVL.

This sequence joins TRBV19 and TRBJ2-7, with 9 bases lining up with TRBD2. The CDR3 extends over 14 amino acids. Germline CDR1 LNHDA, CDR2 SQIVND (reference sequence). The V and J ends lost 1 base and 3 bases, in that order; junction bases with no gene match: 1. CDR3 nucleotide sequence: TGTGCCAGTAGTATAGGACTAGCGGACTACGAGCAGTACTTC. It specifies CASSIGLADYEQYF.

The CDR3 region has the DNA TGTGCCAGTATCCCCCAGGGGGGTCTTGGCTATGGCTACACCTTC. This translates into CASIPQGGLGYGYTF. This rearrangement joins TRBV19 to TRBJ1-2; 7 positions match TRBD1. This CDR3 comprises 15 residues. Per the germline V gene, CDR1 is LNHDA and CDR2 is SQIVND (reference sequence). Trimming removed 7 bases from V and 4 bases from J; junction bases left unmatched: 12.

The chain recombines TRBV6-5 with TRBJ2-7; the D is unclear. The germline V gene encodes CDR1 MNHEY and CDR2 SVGAGI. CDR3 length equals 14 residues. Between the trimmed V and J ends, which lost 5 bases and 0 bases, there was a span of 11 bases. The CDR3 is CASSPRHNSYEQYF. The CDR3 nucleotides read TGTGCCAGCAGTCCGAGACACAACTCCTACGAGCAGTACTTC.

J is TRBJ2-7 and V is TRBV7-9, with 7 nucleotides matching TRBD2. V shed 9 bases and J 8 bases; nucleotides not matched to a gene: 16. CDR3 length: 14 residues. Germline CDR1 and CDR2: SEHNR and FQNEAQ (reference sequence). The CDR3 reads CASGGGRDSIKQYF. In DNA form, the CDR3 reads TGTGCCAGTGGGGGAGGGCGCGATTCGATTAAGCAGTACTTC.

The chain uses TRBV5-1 and TRBJ2-5, with TRBD2 identical over 7 bases. The V gene's germline CDR1 is SGHRS and CDR2 YFSETQ. V dropped 0 bases and J dropped 4; count of bases not matched to a gene: 9. CDR3 length: 16 residues. This CDR3 reads CASSLAPAGGGETQYF. The CDR3, as DNA: TGCGCCAGCAGCTTGGCCCCGGCAGGCGGGGGAGAGACCCAGTACTTC.

This chain joins TRBV4-3 and TRBJ2-3; possibly TRBD1 for D (6 bases). The CDR3 contains 16 residues. V dropped 0 bases and J dropped 2 bases, with 12 bases sitting between them. Germline V CDR1 and CDR2: LGHNA, YSLEER. This chain's CDR3 is CASSQDSGAITDTQYF. The CDR3 nucleotides are TGCGCCAGCAGCCAAGATTCAGGGGCGATCACAGATACGCAGTATTTT.

This clone has only a few counts. V is TRBV11-2 and J is TRBJ1-4; 8 bases are shared with TRBD1. The CDR3 is 14 residues long. V dropped 1 base and J dropped 8; count of bases not matched to a gene: 3. Germline-derived CDR1 and CDR2 are SGHAT and FQNNGV. CDR3 in amino acids: CASSLAGGEEKLFF. CDR3 sequence (DNA): TGTGCCAGCAGCTTAGCAGGGGGCGAGGAAAAACTGTTTTTT.

This clone was counted a few times. This chain joins TRBV10-3 and TRBJ1-4; D not resolved. This CDR3 is built from 14 residues. CDR1 and CDR2 (germline): ENHRY, SYGVKD. The germline V and J ends were trimmed by 2 bases and 10 bases, with 14 bases remaining between them. The CDR3: CAISEVAEPGKLFF. In DNA, the CDR3 is TGTGCCATCAGTGAGGTGGCAGAACCTGGAAAACTGTTTTTT.

The chain joins TRBV5-6 to TRBJ2-7; 7 bases agree with TRBD1. CDR3 length: 13 residues. J was trimmed by 6 bases and V by 5 bases; bases with no gene match: 8. CDR1 is SGHDT and CDR2 is YYEEEE in the germline V gene. CDR3: CASSWGTDFEQYF. For the CDR3, the DNA is TGTGCCAGCAGTTGGGGGACAGACTTCGAGCAGTACTTC.

This rearrangement joins TRBV13 to TRBJ1-6; the D gene is possibly TRBD1 (5 bases). The germline gives CDR1 PRHDT, CDR2 FYEKMQ (reference sequence). This CDR3 has 15 residues. V lost 0 bases and J lost 10, with 13 bases in between. CDR3 bases: TGTGCCAGCAGCTTAGGCTTCCAGGGATCCTCACCCCTCCACTTT. It is translated as CASSLGFQGSSPLHF. Drawing the rest from reference TRBV13 and TRBJ1-6, the complete variable domain is AAGVIQSPRHLIKEKRETATLKCYPIPRHDTVYWYQQGPGQDPQFLISFYEKMQSDKGSIPDRFSAQQFSDYHSELNMSSLELGDSALYFCASSLGFQGSSPLHFGNGTRLTVT.

In regard to this clone: A junction end diverges from the germline sequence, so it may reflect a read error. The chain couples TRBV18 to TRBJ2-3; D is unclear. CDR1 and CDR2 from the germline V gene are KGHSH and LQKENI. The CDR3 runs to 12 residues. Written as DNA, the CDR3 is TGTGCCAGCTCAACTGACACAAATACGCAGTATTTT. This sequence encodes CASSTDTNTQYF.

The chain has TRBV7-8 and TRBJ1-4; perhaps TRBD1 as D (6 bases). Germline-derived CDR1 and CDR2 are SGHVS and FQNEAQ. V was pared by 0 bases and J by 0 bases, with 8 bases between. This CDR3 spans 16 amino acids. For the CDR3, the DNA is TGTGCCAGCAGCTTAGCCTCAGGGGCAACTAATGAAAAACTGTTTTTT. Translated: CASSLASGATNEKLFF.

This chain links TRBV7-3 with TRBJ1-4; 9 nucleotides line up with TRBD1. The CDR3 has 14 residues. The germline CDR1 and CDR2 sequences are SGHTA and FQGTGA. V trimming: 6 bases; J trimming: 8 bases; junction bases outside the gene matches: 7. The CDR3 loop is CASRRDREGEKLFF. The DNA of the CDR3 is TGTGCCAGCAGGAGGGACAGGGAAGGGGAAAAACTGTTTTTT. The complete variable domain, with remaining parts taken from reference TRBV7-3 and TRBJ1-4, reads GAGVSQTPSNKVTEKGKYVELRCDPISGHTALYWYRQSLGQGPEFLIYFQGTGAADDSGLPNDRFFAVRPEGSVSTLKIQRTERGDSAVYLCASRRDREGEKLFFGSGTQLSVL.

Here the CDR3 DNA reads TGTGCCAGCAGTCAACGACAGGGGGCGGTCGGGGAGCTGTTTTTT. This sequence encodes CASSQRQGAVGELFF. This chain joins TRBV7-3 and TRBJ2-2; 10 positions match TRBD1. CDR1 and CDR2 (germline): SGHTA, FQGTGA. V was clipped by 6 bases and J by 7 bases; unmatched bases: 8. This CDR3 is 15 amino acids long.

The V call is TRBV15, the J call TRBJ1-3; the match to TRBD1 covers 8 bases. V lost 8 bases and J lost 0; bases outside the gene matches: 3. This CDR3 contains 14 residues. The germline V gene encodes CDR1 LNHNV and CDR2 YYDKDF (reference sequence). CDR3: CATGTGGSGNTIYF. The CDR3 DNA follows: TGTGCCACCGGTACAGGGGGCTCTGGAAACACCATATATTTT.

This clone was seen ten or more times. The genes are TRBV27 and TRBJ1-5; D not resolved. This CDR3 is 12 amino acids long. Trimming cost V 5 bases and J 4 bases, with 6 bases left between them. Germline CDR1 is MNHEY and CDR2 is SMNVEV (reference sequence). CDR3 amino acids: CASSPQNQPQHF. The CDR3 DNA reads as TGTGCCAGCAGTCCGCAGAATCAGCCCCAGCATTTT.

V usage is TRBV6-1 and J usage is TRBJ1-2, with 9 nucleotides matching TRBD1. Germline V gene sequence: CDR1 MNHNS, CDR2 SASEGT. V shed 4 bases, J shed 0 bases, and the junction held 6 bases outside the gene matches. The CDR3 runs 16 residues. In DNA, the CDR3 is TGTGCCAGCAGTGCGCTAACAGGGGGCTCTAACTATGGCTACACCTTC. Its translation: CASSALTGGSNYGYTF.

The chain is built from TRBV13 and TRBJ2-1, with 11 bases lining up with TRBD2. This CDR3 region has 16 residues. Germline lookup yields CDR1 PRHDT and CDR2 FYEKMQ (reference sequence). Losses at the gene ends were 1 base for V and 7 bases for J; bases not matched to a gene: 6. Written as DNA, the CDR3 is TGTGCCAGCAGCTTAGTAGCGGGGGGGCCAGAAAATGAGCAGTTCTTC. It codes for CASSLVAGGPENEQFF.

This clone is a singleton in its sample. The rearrangement links TRBV28 to TRBJ1-3; D is ambiguous. This CDR3 is 14 amino acids long. Between the trimmed V and J ends, which lost 2 bases and 0 bases, there was a span of 5 bases. Germline V gene sequence: CDR1 MDHEN, CDR2 SYDVKM. The CDR3 nucleotides are TGTGCCAGCAGTTTAGGCCTCTCTGGAAACACCATATATTTT. Protein: CASSLGLSGNTIYF.

There are a few counts of this clone. One end of the junction does not line up with germline, which may come from a read error. The chain is built from TRBV3-1 (or the pseudogene TRBV3-2) and TRBJ1-5; D gene unclear. Germline V gene lookup returns CDR1 LGHDT and CDR2 YNNKEL (reference sequence). CDR3 length equals 13 residues. This CDR3 is CASSPGSYQPQHF. CDR3 bases: TGTGCCAGCAGCCCCGGTAGCTATCAGCCCCAGCATTTT.

This chain connects TRBV6-5 to TRBJ1-4, with D possibly matching TRBD1 (6 bases). Trimming took 4 bases from V and 2 from J, leaving 11 bases between them. The CDR3 is 15 amino acids. Germline CDR1 reads MNHEY; CDR2 reads SVGAGI. DNA for the CDR3: TGTGCCAGCAGTTCAACAGACAGGACTAATGAAAAACTGTTTTTT. Translation: CASSSTDRTNEKLFF.

The chain is built from TRBV4-2 and TRBJ1-4; 12 nucleotides line up with TRBD1. The CDR3 sequence is 16 residues long. Germline lookup yields CDR1 LGHNA and CDR2 YNFKEQ. Unmatched junction bases numbered 3, after V lost 0 bases and J lost 7 bases. DNA of the CDR3: TGTGCCAGCAGCCAAGATACGGGACAGGGGGCTGAAAAACTGTTTTTT. This gives the protein CASSQDTGQGAEKLFF.

This chain joins TRBV5-5 and TRBJ1-6, with a possible D match to TRBD1 (6 bases). The CDR3 consists of 15 residues. CDR1 is SGHKS and CDR2 is YYEKEE in the germline V gene (reference sequence). With 0 bases removed from V and 7 bases from J, the gap between germline ends came to 11 bases. This CDR3 reads CASSLVQGYNSPLHF. In DNA, the CDR3 is TGTGCCAGCAGCTTGGTACAGGGTTACAATTCACCCCTCCACTTT.

The chain combines TRBV6-5 with TRBJ2-7; tentatively, D is TRBD1 (5 bases). Germline V gives CDR1 MNHEY, CDR2 SVGAGI. The CDR3 is 11 amino acids. The V and J ends lost 6 bases and 4 bases respectively, with 7 bases between them. The CDR3 loop reads CASRSGYEQYF. CDR3 nucleotides: TGTGCCAGCAGGTCAGGGTACGAGCAGTACTTC.

This rearrangement joins TRBV9 to TRBJ2-2; 7 bases agree with TRBD2. With 4 bases clipped from V and 1 base from J, the junction kept 7 bases outside the gene matches. The CDR3 is 16 residues long. Germline V gives CDR1 SGDLS, CDR2 YYNGEE. The CDR3 loop reads CASSSRTSKNTGELFF. CDR3 DNA sequence: TGTGCCAGCAGCTCTAGGACTAGTAAGAACACCGGGGAGCTGTTTTTT.

This clone was detected a few times. The chain employs TRBV27 and TRBJ2-7; 8 bases line up with TRBD1. V lost 5 bases and J lost 7; bases outside the gene matches: 7. The CDR3 is 13 residues long. The germline CDR1 and CDR2 sequences are MNHEY and SMNVEV (reference sequence). DNA of the CDR3: TGTGCCAGCAGTAAGGACAGGGTGGGGGAGCAGTACTTC. It encodes CASSKDRVGEQYF.